This record concerns one TCR beta chain sequence. The entry originates in a study of control samples from healthy donors and cancer patients. Germline loops: CDR1 SGHTA, CDR2 FQGNSA. V lost 5 bases to trimming and J lost 12 bases, with 8 bases between them. The CDR3 runs 10 residues. TCRdb's copy holds only in-frame clones and misses some; the assay was immunoSEQ multiplex PCR. Among about 70,000 clones listed, nearly 85% were seen once. The sequence was obtained from a man between 45 and 60 years old in good health. What was sequenced was blood. The genes are TRBV7-2 and TRBJ1-3; the D is unclear. The CDR3 loop reads CASSPSVIYF. The CDR3 DNA reads TGTGCCAGCAGCCCCTCGGTCATATATTTT.